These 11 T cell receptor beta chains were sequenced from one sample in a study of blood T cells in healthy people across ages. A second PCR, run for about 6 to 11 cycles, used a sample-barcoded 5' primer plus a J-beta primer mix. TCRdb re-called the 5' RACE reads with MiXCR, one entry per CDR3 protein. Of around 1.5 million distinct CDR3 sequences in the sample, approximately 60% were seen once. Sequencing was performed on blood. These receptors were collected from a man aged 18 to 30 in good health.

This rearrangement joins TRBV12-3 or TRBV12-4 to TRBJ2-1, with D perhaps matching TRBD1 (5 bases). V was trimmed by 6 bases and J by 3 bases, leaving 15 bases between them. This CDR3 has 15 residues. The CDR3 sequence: CASSFKGPNYNEQFF. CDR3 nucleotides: TGTGCCAGCAGCTTCAAGGGGCCCAACTACAATGAGCAGTTCTTC.

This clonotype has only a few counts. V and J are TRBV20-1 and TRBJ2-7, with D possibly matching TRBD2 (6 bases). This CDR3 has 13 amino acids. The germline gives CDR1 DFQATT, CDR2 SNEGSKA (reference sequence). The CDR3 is CSALPGETYEQYF. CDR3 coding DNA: TGCAGCGCTCTACCGGGGGAAACCTACGAGCAGTACTTC.

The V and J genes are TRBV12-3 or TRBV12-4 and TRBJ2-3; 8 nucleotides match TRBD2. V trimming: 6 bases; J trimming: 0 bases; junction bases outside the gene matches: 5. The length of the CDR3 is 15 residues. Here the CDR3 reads CASRRGGPSTDTQYF. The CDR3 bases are TGTGCCAGCAGGCGCGGGGGGCCCAGCACAGATACGCAGTATTTT.

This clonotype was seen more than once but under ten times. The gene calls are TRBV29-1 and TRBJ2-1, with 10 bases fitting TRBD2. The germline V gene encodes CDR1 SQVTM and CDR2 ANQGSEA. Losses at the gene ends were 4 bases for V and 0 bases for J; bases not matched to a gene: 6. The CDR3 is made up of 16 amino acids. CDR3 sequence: CSVGGTSESSYNEQFF. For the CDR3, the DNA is TGCAGCGTTGGGGGGACTAGCGAAAGCTCCTACAATGAGCAGTTCTTC.

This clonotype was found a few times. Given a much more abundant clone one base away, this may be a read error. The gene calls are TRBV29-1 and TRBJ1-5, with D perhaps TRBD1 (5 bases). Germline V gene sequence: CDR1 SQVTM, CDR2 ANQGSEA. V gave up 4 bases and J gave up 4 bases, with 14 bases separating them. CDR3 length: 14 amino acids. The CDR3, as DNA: TGCAGCGTTGCGGTGAGGGACCCAAATCAGCCCCAGCATTTT. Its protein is CSVAVRDPNQPQHF.

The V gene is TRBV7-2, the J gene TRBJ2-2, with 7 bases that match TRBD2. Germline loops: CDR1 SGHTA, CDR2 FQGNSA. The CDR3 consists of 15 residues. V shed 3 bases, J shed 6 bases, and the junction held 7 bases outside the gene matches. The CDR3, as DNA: TGTGCCAGCAGCTTGGGACTAAATCCTTCCGGGGAGCTGTTTTTT. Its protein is CASSLGLNPSGELFF.

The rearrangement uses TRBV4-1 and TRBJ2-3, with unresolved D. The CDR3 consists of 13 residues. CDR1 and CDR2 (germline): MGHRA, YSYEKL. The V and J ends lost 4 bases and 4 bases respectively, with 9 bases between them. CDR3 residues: CASSLYVPDTQYF. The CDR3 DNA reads TGCGCCAGCAGCCTATACGTCCCAGATACGCAGTATTTT.

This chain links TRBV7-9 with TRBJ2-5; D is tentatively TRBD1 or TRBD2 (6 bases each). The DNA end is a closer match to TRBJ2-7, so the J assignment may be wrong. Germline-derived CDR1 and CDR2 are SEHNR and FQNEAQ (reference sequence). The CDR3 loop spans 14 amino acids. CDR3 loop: CASSVLLGGLEQYF. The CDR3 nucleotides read TGTGCCAGCAGCGTCTTACTGGGGGGCCTCGAGCAGTACTTC.

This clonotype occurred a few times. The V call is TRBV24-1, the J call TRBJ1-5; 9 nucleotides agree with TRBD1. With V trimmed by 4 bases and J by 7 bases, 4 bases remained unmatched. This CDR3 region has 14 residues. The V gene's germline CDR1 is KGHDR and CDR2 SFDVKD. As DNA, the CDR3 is TGTGCCACCAGTGAACAGGGGGCCAGGCAGCCCCAGCATTTT. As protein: CATSEQGARQPQHF.

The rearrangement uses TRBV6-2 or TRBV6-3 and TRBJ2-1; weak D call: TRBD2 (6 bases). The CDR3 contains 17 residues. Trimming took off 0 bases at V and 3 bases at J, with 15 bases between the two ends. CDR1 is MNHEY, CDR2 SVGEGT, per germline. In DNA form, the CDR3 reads TGTGCCAGCAGTTACTCGAGTGGGGGACTCATCTACAATGAGCAGTTCTTC. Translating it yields CASSYSSGGLIYNEQFF.

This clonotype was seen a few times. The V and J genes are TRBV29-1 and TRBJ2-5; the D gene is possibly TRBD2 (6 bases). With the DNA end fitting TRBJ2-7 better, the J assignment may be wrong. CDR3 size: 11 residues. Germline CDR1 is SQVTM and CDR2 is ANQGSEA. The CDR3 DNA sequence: TGCAGCGCTGACGGGGGTCGCGAGCAGTACTTC. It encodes CSADGGREQYF.